The 32 T cell receptor beta chains in this list originate from one sample, sequenced in a study of OX40 agonist ivuxolimab in advanced cancers. Assay: immunoSEQ multiplex PCR; the TCRdb copy retains only in-frame clones and omits some. The sample has approximately 72,000 clones; 70% to 90% are singletons. The material sequenced was CD4+ or CD8+ T cells sorted from blood, taken in a trial of the OX40 agonist ivuxolimab. The receptors stem from an adult with an advanced solid tumor such as melanoma, head and neck, liver or kidney cancer.

This clone was seen just once. The gene calls are TRBV28 and TRBJ1-5; D possibly corresponds to TRBD1 (5 bases). The CDR3 has 17 amino acids. V shed 4 bases and J shed 1 base, with 17 bases lying between them. Germline lookup yields CDR1 MDHEN and CDR2 SYDVKM. CDR3: CASSSMGHSPSNQPQHF. The CDR3 region has the DNA TGTGCCAGCAGTTCCATGGGGCATAGTCCAAGCAATCAGCCCCAGCATTTT.

This chain joins TRBV10-3 and TRBJ2-1; 11 bases map to TRBD2. Per germline, CDR1 ENHRY and CDR2 SYGVKD. This CDR3 comprises 17 residues. J was trimmed by 1 base and V by 5 bases; bases with no gene match: 7. The CDR3 bases are TGTGCCATCAGTAAACTAGCGGGAGCTGTTTCCTACAATGAGCAGTTCTTC. Amino acid sequence: CAISKLAGAVSYNEQFF.

V is TRBV29-1 and J is TRBJ2-5; the D is unclear. Germline V gene lookup returns CDR1 SQVTM and CDR2 ANQGSEA. The V end lost 5 bases, the J end lost 1 base, and 11 bases lay between the germline ends. This CDR3 comprises 13 residues. CDR3 region: CSVFHARQETQYF. Written as DNA, the CDR3 is TGCAGCGTTTTTCACGCCCGCCAAGAGACCCAGTACTTC.

The chain recombines TRBV5-4 with TRBJ1-1; perhaps TRBD1 as D (6 bases). The CDR3 extends over 14 amino acids. Germline lookup yields CDR1 SGHNT and CDR2 YYREEE (reference sequence). With 4 bases removed from V and 8 bases from J, the gap between germline ends came to 18 bases. The CDR3 coding sequence is TGTGCCAGCAGCCTATCTTTGGACAGCTCAGAAGCTTTCTTT. Amino acids: CASSLSLDSSEAFF.

The chain's CDR3 is CASTLRGRLEGNQPQHF. The CDR3 DNA sequence: TGTGCCAGCACCCTTCGGGGGCGCCTTGAGGGCAATCAGCCCCAGCATTTT. The chain links TRBV28 to TRBJ1-5, with D perhaps TRBD1 (6 bases). The CDR3 extends over 17 amino acids. Trimming stripped 7 bases from V and 2 bases from J, with 21 bases between. Germline-derived CDR1 and CDR2 are MDHEN and SYDVKM.

The chain carries TRBV28 and TRBJ2-1; TRBD1 might be the D (5 bases). Germline V gene lookup returns CDR1 MDHEN and CDR2 SYDVKM. V lost 7 bases, J lost 9 bases, and 16 bases lay in between. The CDR3 is 13 amino acids. The CDR3 DNA reads as TGTGCCAGCATCTCGATAGGGGTGCGTGAGCAGTTCTTC. Its translation is CASISIGVREQFF.

The J gene is TRBJ1-4, the V gene TRBV5-4; perhaps TRBD1 as D (6 bases). There are 13 residues in the CDR3. Trimming removed 4 bases from V and 8 bases from J, with 12 bases in between. Looked up from germline, CDR1 is SGHNT and CDR2 is YYREEE (reference sequence). CDR3 sequence: CASSTFTGEKLFF. The CDR3 nucleotides are TGTGCCAGCAGCACATTCACAGGGGAAAAACTGTTTTTT.

CDR3 sequence (DNA): TGTGCCAGCAGTTTTCAGGGAGGGGCAGATACGCAGTATTTT. Its protein product is CASSFQGGADTQYF. The chain links TRBV28 to TRBJ2-3; 7 bases fit TRBD2. With V trimmed by 3 bases and J by 4 bases, 4 bases remained unmatched. The CDR3 is made up of 14 amino acids. Germline values: CDR1 MDHEN, CDR2 SYDVKM.

V and J are TRBV28 and TRBJ2-1; 10 bases are shared with TRBD2. Germline V lookup: CDR1 MDHEN, CDR2 SYDVKM. J gave up 14 bases and V 2 bases, and 9 bases lay outside the gene matches. CDR3 length equals 14 residues. The CDR3 DNA is TGTGCCAGCAGTTTAGGGCTAGCGGGAGTATTTAAGTTCTTC. This encodes CASSLGLAGVFKFF.

The chain is built from TRBV5-4 and TRBJ2-1, with D perhaps matching TRBD2 (5 bases). This CDR3 has 15 residues. V was trimmed by 9 bases and J by 6 bases, leaving 22 bases between them. The germline CDR1 and CDR2 sequences are SGHNT and YYREEE (reference sequence). CDR3 DNA: TGTGCCACCCTTTCCCGGACTGACTTATCCAATGAGCAGTTCTTC. Amino acids: CATLSRTDLSNEQFF.

This clone was observed once. The chain is built from TRBV14 and TRBJ2-2; D is possibly TRBD1 or TRBD2 (6 bases each). The germline gives CDR1 SGHDN, CDR2 FVKESK. The CDR3 is 18 residues long. Trimming removed 1 base at V and 6 bases at J, with 21 bases between. The CDR3 DNA reads as TGTGCCAGCAGCCAAGCCGCCGGTAGGGGGGCGCGGGCCGGGGAGCTGTTTTTT. Its protein product is CASSQAAGRGARAGELFF. Looking up the rest from reference TRBV14 and TRBJ2-2 gives the full variable domain: EAGVTQFPSHSVIEKGQTVTLRCDPISGHDNLYWYRRVMGKEIKFLLHFVKESKQDESGMPNNRFLAERTGGTYSTLKVQPAELEDSGVYFCASSQAAGRGARAGELFFGEGSRLTVL.

CDR3 region: CATSRDLTGWEKLFF. The CDR3 DNA reads TGTGCCACCAGCAGAGATCTTACAGGGTGGGAAAAACTGTTTTTT. The chain recombines TRBV15 with TRBJ1-4, with D maybe TRBD1 (6 bases). Deletions cut 0 bases from V and 8 bases from J, with 13 bases between. The CDR3 length is 15 residues. The germline V gene encodes CDR1 LNHNV and CDR2 YYDKDF (reference sequence).

Points on this clone: At one of its ends the junction is not consistent with the germline gene, which may arise from a read error. The genes are TRBV6-6 and TRBJ2-3, with unresolved D. Per the germline V gene, CDR1 is MNHNY and CDR2 is SVGAGI (reference sequence). The CDR3 covers 15 residues. The DNA of the CDR3 is TGTGCCAGCAGTTACGGCCATCCGGCCACAAATACGCAGTATTTT. Amino acids: CASSYGHPATNTQYF.

Here the CDR3 DNA reads TGTGCCAGCAGCCCGGAGCGGGCCACAGCGCAGAACACCGGGGAGCTGTTTTTT. It specifies CASSPERATAQNTGELFF. The gene calls are TRBV13 and TRBJ2-2; possibly TRBD2 for D (6 bases). Germline loops: CDR1 PRHDT, CDR2 FYEKMQ (reference sequence). With 5 bases removed from V and 1 base from J, the gap between germline ends came to 20 bases. This CDR3 region has 18 residues. Supplemented by reference TRBV13 and TRBJ2-2, the full variable domain reads AAGVIQSPRHLIKEKRETATLKCYPIPRHDTVYWYQQGPGQDPQFLISFYEKMQSDKGSIPDRFSAQQFSDYHSELNMSSLELGDSALYFCASSPERATAQNTGELFFGEGSRLTVL.

In the case of this clone: Additional DNA sequences in this sample encode the identical CDR3. V gene TRBV28 combines with J gene TRBJ1-3; 8 nucleotides line up with TRBD1. The J segment lost 4 bases and the V segment lost 5 bases, leaving 4 bases of the junction unmatched. This CDR3 region has 14 residues. Germline lookup yields CDR1 MDHEN and CDR2 SYDVKM. CDR3 DNA: TGTGCCAGCAGTCTGGACAGGGCGGGAAACACCATATATTTT. Translated, it gives CASSLDRAGNTIYF.

This clone is termed medium-sized. The chain recombines TRBV7-9 with TRBJ1-3, with D tentatively TRBD1 (6 bases). Germline CDR1 reads SEHNR; CDR2 reads FQNEAQ (reference sequence). Trimming left V 11 bases short and J 0 bases short, with 11 bases between. The length of the CDR3 is 13 residues. The CDR3 reads CAAQQGSGNTIYF. The CDR3 nucleotides are TGTGCCGCCCAACAGGGCTCTGGAAACACCATATATTTT. Full variable domain (remainder filled in from reference TRBV7-9 and TRBJ1-3): DTGVSQNPRHKITKRGQNVTFRCDPISEHNRLYWYRQTLGQGPEFLTYFQNEAQLEKSRLLSDRFSAERPKGSFSTLEIQRTEQGDSAMYLCAAQQGSGNTIYFGEGSWLTVV.

J is TRBJ2-2 and V is TRBV5-6, with D possibly matching TRBD1 (6 bases). Germline CDR1 and CDR2: SGHDT and YYEEEE. The CDR3 is 15 residues long. Trimming cost V 4 bases and J 4 bases, with 14 bases left between them. The CDR3 nucleotides are TGTGCCAGCAGCCCCGGCCAGGGGCTCACCGGGGAGCTGTTTTTT. It specifies CASSPGQGLTGELFF.

The V and J genes are TRBV10-3 and TRBJ1-1, with 7 bases lining up with TRBD1. J lost 1 base, V lost 3 bases, and 5 bases had no gene match. Germline V gene lookup returns CDR1 ENHRY and CDR2 SYGVKD. The length of the CDR3 is 15 residues. The CDR3 region has the DNA TGTGCCATCAGTGATACGGGGACAGAGAACACTGAAGCTTTCTTT. Translating it yields CAISDTGTENTEAFF.

The rearrangement joins TRBV4-2 to TRBJ2-7; TRBD2 aligns across 8 bases. Germline V CDR1 and CDR2: LGHNA, YNFKEQ. V lost 1 base and J lost 6; bases outside the gene matches: 2. The CDR3 runs to 13 residues. The CDR3 sequence is CASSQAGGSEQYF. For the CDR3, the DNA is TGTGCCAGCAGCCAAGCGGGAGGGTCCGAGCAGTACTTC.

This clone showed up just once. The junction does not match germline at one end; this may be a read error. CDR3: CASSQDRGVGELFF. The CDR3 DNA sequence: TGCGCCAGCAGCCAAGATAGAGGGGTCGGGGAGCTGTTTTTT. This chain links TRBV5-4 with TRBJ2-2; D is perhaps TRBD1 or TRBD2 (5 bases each). The germline V gene has CDR1 SGHNT and CDR2 YYREEE (reference sequence). The CDR3 has 14 amino acids.

The chain recombines TRBV28 with TRBJ1-2; D gene ambiguous. The CDR3 length is 12 residues. Trimming shortened V by 7 bases and J by 8 bases, and 14 bases separated the two germline ends. Looked up from germline, CDR1 is MDHEN and CDR2 is SYDVKM. The CDR3 spells CASNQDLGGYTF. CDR3 coding DNA: TGTGCCAGCAATCAGGATTTGGGAGGCTACACCTTC.

The chain combines TRBV5-4 with TRBJ2-3, with 11 positions matching TRBD2. This CDR3 comprises 15 residues. Germline V gives CDR1 SGHNT, CDR2 YYREEE (reference sequence). J was trimmed by 6 bases and V by 4 bases; bases with no gene match: 7. The CDR3, as DNA: TGTGCCAGCAGCCCTAGCGGGGGGCTGGCGGATACGCAGTATTTT. Protein: CASSPSGGLADTQYF.

The V gene is TRBV15, the J gene TRBJ1-1, with D hard to call. The CDR3 runs 17 residues. Trimming left V 5 bases short and J 1 base short, with 20 bases between. Germline V gene data show CDR1 as LNHNV and CDR2 as YYDKDF (reference sequence). CDR3 residues: CATSARRWAPENTEAFF. CDR3 nucleotides: TGTGCCACCAGCGCCCGCCGGTGGGCGCCTGAGAACACTGAAGCTTTCTTT.

The DNA of the CDR3 is TGTGCCAGCAGTGACCCCGGGTATGGCTACACCTTC. Translating gives CASSDPGYGYTF. The chain joins TRBV6-4 to TRBJ1-2, with unresolved D. Germline lookup yields CDR1 MRHNA and CDR2 SNTAGT. CDR3 length equals 12 residues. Trimming left V 2 bases short and J 5 bases short, with 6 bases between.

The chain recombines TRBV4-2 with TRBJ2-3, with TRBD2 matching over 10 bases. J lost 2 bases, V lost 5 bases, and 7 bases had no gene match. Germline loops: CDR1 LGHNA, CDR2 YNFKEQ. The length of the CDR3 is 16 residues. This CDR3 is CASSTTLAGLTDTQYF. Written as DNA, the CDR3 is TGTGCCAGCAGCACCACACTAGCGGGACTCACAGATACGCAGTATTTT.

The chain uses TRBV9 and TRBJ1-5, with a tentative D call TRBD1 (5 bases). V was shortened by 3 bases and J by 7 bases, with 23 bases between the two germline ends. Germline-derived CDR1 and CDR2 are SGDLS and YYNGEE. The CDR3 has 17 residues. This CDR3 is CASSAHATASGGQPQHF. The CDR3, as DNA: TGTGCCAGCAGCGCCCATGCGACCGCTTCGGGGGGACAGCCCCAGCATTTT.

This clone was picked up a small number of times. The chain recombines TRBV4-3 with TRBJ2-3; 11 positions match TRBD2. J gave up 5 bases and V 1 base, and 8 bases lay outside the gene matches. From germline, CDR1 is LGHNA and CDR2 YSLEER. The CDR3 totals 17 residues. CDR3 in amino acids: CASSQVYSGGAKDTQYF. In DNA, the CDR3 is TGCGCCAGCAGCCAAGTTTATAGCGGGGGGGCCAAAGATACGCAGTATTTT.

The chain combines TRBV13 with TRBJ2-7; a possible D gene is TRBD2 (6 bases). V was pared by 1 base and J by 6 bases, with 10 bases between. This CDR3 has 13 amino acids. CDR1 is PRHDT and CDR2 is FYEKMQ in the germline V gene (reference sequence). In DNA, the CDR3 is TGTGCCAGCAGCTTAGTGCGAGCGGGCGAGCAGTACTTC. Its protein product is CASSLVRAGEQYF.

The rearrangement joins TRBV4-1 to TRBJ2-7; TRBD2 matches 12 bases. V gave up 0 bases and J gave up 7 bases; unmatched junction bases: 22. CDR3 length equals 21 residues. The V gene's germline CDR1 is MGHRA and CDR2 YSYEKL. The CDR3 nucleotides read TGCGCCAGCAGCCAAGACTGGGGTGGGGGCCTAGCGGGAGGGCTCGGTCGGGAGCAGTACTTC. This translates into CASSQDWGGGLAGGLGREQYF.

This rearrangement joins TRBV6-6 to TRBJ2-7; D is uncertain. The length of the CDR3 is 15 residues. Deletions cut 0 bases from V and 2 bases from J, with 11 bases between. Germline CDR1 reads MNHNY; CDR2 reads SVGAGI (reference sequence). The CDR3 spells CASSYSNPVTYEQYF. The CDR3 DNA reads as TGTGCCAGCAGTTACTCGAATCCGGTAACCTACGAGCAGTACTTC.

This chain joins TRBV6-5 and TRBJ1-2; D gene unclear. Trimming pared 4 bases from V and 1 base from J, leaving 7 bases between. The CDR3 runs 13 residues. Per the germline V gene, CDR1 is MNHEY and CDR2 is SVGAGI. CDR3 protein: CASSSRDNYGYTF. Here the CDR3 DNA reads TGTGCCAGCAGTTCCCGGGATAACTATGGCTACACCTTC.

The chain employs TRBV9 and TRBJ1-2; D perhaps matches TRBD1 (5 bases). Germline values: CDR1 SGDLS, CDR2 YYNGEE. V was pared by 4 bases and J by 2 bases, with 12 bases between. The CDR3 is 14 amino acids. CDR3 in DNA: TGTGCCAGCAGCCCCAGGGAAATGAACTATGGCTACACCTTC. The encoded protein is CASSPREMNYGYTF.